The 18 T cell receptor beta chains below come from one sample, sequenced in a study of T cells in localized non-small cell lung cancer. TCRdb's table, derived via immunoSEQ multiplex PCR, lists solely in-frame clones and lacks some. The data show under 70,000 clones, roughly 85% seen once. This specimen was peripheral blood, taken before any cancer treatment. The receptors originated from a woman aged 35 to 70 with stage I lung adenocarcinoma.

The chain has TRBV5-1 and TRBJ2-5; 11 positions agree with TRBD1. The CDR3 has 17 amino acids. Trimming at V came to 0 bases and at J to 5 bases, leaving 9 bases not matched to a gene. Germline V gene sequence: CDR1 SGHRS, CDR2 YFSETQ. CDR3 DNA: TGCGCCAGCAGCTTGGAGGTTCGGGGACAGGGGGTGGAGACCCAGTACTTC. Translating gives CASSLEVRGQGVETQYF.

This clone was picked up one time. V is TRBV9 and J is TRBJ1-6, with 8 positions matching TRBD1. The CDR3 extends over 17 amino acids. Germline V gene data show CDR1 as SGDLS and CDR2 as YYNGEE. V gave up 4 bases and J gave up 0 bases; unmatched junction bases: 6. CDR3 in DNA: TGTGCCAGCAGCTTGGGACAGGCTAGCTCCTATAATTCACCCCTCCACTTT. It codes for CASSLGQASSYNSPLHF.

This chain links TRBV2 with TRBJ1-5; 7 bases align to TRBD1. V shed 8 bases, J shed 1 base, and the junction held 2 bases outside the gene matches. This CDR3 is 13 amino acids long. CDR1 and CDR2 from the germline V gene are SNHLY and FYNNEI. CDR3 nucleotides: TGTGCCAGCTTGGGACAGAGCAATCAGCCCCAGCATTTT. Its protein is CASLGQSNQPQHF. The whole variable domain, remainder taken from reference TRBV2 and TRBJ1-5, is EPEVTQTPSHQVTQMGQEVILRCVPISNHLYFYWYRQILGQKVEFLVSFYNNEISEKSEIFDDQFSVERPDGSNFTLKIRSTKLEDSAMYFCASLGQSNQPQHFGDGTRLSIL.

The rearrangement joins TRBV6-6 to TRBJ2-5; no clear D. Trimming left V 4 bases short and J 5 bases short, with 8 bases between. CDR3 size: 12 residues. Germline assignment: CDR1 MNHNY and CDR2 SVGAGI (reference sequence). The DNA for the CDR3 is TGTGCCAGCAGTTTGGCGGTGGAGACCCAGTACTTC. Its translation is CASSLAVETQYF.

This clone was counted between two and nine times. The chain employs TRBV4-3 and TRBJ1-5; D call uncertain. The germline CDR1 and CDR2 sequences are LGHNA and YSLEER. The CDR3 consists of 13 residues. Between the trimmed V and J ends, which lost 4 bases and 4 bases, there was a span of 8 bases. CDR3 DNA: TGCGCCAGCAGCCCATCGATGAATCAGCCCCAGCATTTT. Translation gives CASSPSMNQPQHF.

The CDR3 protein is CASSDAGDSNQPQHF. The CDR3 DNA reads as TGCGCCAGCAGTGATGCAGGGGATAGCAATCAGCCCCAGCATTTT. This chain uses TRBV10-2 with TRBJ1-5; a possible D gene is TRBD1 (6 bases). CDR3 length: 15 amino acids. Germline CDR1 and CDR2: WSHSY and SAAADI. The V end was cut by 3 bases, the J end by 0 bases, with 9 bases between.

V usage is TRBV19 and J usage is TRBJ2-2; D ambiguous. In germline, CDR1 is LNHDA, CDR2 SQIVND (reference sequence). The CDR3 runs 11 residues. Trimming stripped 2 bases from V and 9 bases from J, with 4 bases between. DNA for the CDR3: TGTGCCAGTAGTATAACCCGGGAGCTGTTTTTT. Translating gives CASSITRELFF.

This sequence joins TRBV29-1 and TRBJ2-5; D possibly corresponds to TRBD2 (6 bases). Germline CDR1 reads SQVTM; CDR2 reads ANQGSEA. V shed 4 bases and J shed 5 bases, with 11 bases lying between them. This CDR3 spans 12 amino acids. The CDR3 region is CSVGGAVETQYF. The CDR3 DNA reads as TGCAGCGTTGGCGGGGCGGTTGAGACCCAGTACTTC.

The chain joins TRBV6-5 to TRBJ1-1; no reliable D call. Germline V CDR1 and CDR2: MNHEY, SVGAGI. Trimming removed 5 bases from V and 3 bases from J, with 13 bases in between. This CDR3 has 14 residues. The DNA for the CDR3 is TGTGCCAGCAGTCAAGAAACAGCCCACACTGAAGCTTTCTTT. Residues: CASSQETAHTEAFF.

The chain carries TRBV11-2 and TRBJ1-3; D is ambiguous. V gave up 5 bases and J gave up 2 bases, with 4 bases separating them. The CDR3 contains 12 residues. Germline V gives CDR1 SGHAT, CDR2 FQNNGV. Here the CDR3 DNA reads TGTGCCAGCAGCCCACCTGGAAACACCATATATTTT. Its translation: CASSPPGNTIYF.

The DNA for the CDR3 is TGTGCCAGCAGCTTAGAGGGGCAGGCCGTAACGGGTGGCTACACCTTC. Its protein is CASSLEGQAVTGGYTF. The chain employs TRBV7-2 and TRBJ1-2; TRBD1 is a possible D gene (5 bases). V was trimmed by 1 base and J by 7 bases, leaving 19 bases between them. This CDR3 contains 16 residues. CDR1 and CDR2 from the germline V gene are SGHTA and FQGNSA.

CDR3 sequence: CSVEDLVGDNPNYGYTF. CDR3 DNA: TGCAGCGTTGAAGATCTAGTGGGGGACAACCCTAACTATGGCTACACCTTC. The chain combines TRBV29-1 with TRBJ1-2; D may be TRBD1 (6 bases). CDR3 size: 17 residues. V was clipped by 0 bases and J by 0 bases, with 17 bases between them. Germline V gene lookup returns CDR1 SQVTM and CDR2 ANQGSEA.

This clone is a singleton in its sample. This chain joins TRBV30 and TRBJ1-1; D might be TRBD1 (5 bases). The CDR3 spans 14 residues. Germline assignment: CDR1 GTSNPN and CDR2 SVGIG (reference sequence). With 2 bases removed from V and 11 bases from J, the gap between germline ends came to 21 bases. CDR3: CAWSPGTLTQSAFF. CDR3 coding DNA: TGTGCCTGGAGTCCGGGGACGTTAACCCAGTCGGCTTTCTTT.

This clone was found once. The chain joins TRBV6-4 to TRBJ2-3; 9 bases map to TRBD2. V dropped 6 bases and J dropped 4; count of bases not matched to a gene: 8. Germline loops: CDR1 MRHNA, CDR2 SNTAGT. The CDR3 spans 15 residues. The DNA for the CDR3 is TGTGCCAGCAGCCTCGGGCAGCGGGGGGCAGATACGCAGTATTTT. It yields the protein CASSLGQRGADTQYF.

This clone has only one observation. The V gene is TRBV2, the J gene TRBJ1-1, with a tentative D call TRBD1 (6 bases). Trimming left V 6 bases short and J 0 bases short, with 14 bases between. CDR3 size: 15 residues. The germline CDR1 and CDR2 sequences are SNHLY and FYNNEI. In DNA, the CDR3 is TGTGCCAGCAGACCTGGACAGACCATGAACACTGAAGCTTTCTTT. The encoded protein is CASRPGQTMNTEAFF.

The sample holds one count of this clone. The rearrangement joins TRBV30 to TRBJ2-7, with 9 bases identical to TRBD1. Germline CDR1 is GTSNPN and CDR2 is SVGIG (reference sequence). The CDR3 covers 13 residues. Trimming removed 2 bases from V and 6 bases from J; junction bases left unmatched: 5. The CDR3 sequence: CAWSPGQGSEQYF. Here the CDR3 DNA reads TGTGCCTGGAGTCCGGGACAGGGTTCCGAGCAGTACTTC.

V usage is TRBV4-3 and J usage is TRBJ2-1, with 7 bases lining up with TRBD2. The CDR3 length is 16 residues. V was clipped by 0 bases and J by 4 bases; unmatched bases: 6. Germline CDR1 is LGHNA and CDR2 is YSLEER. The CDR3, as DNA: TGCGCCAGCAGCCAAGATTGGGCGGGGGAGTACAATGAGCAGTTCTTC. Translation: CASSQDWAGEYNEQFF.

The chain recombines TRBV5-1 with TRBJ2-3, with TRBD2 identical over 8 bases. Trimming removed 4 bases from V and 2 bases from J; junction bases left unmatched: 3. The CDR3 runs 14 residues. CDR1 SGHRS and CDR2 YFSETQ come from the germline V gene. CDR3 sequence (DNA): TGCGCCAGCAGCATAGCGGGAAACACAGATACGCAGTATTTT. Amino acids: CASSIAGNTDTQYF.